The clone carrying this TCR beta chain was counted at least ten times. Antigen specificity is unknown. This specimen comes from a study of T cell clones after liver transplantation. Study in general: TCRbeta sequencing after a pre-transplant mixed lymphocyte reaction identified graft-donor-reactive clones, later tracked in post-transplant blood. General study points: Conclusions were preliminary, with small, heterogeneous patient groups. Compared with third party-reactive sequences, donor-reactive ones declined more, independent of withdrawal success.

The germline V gene encodes CDR1 MNHEY and CDR2 SMNVEV (reference sequence). This CDR3 comprises 14 residues. With 5 bases clipped from V and 8 bases from J, the junction kept 8 bases outside the gene matches. Only in-frame clones appear in the TCRdb table, and some are missing; sequencing was by immunoSEQ multiplex PCR. This table holds tens of thousands of clones, approximately 63% found once. This rearrangement joins TRBV27 to TRBJ1-5; 8 positions agree with TRBD1. The sequences come from CD4+ T cells from blood, collected at the approximately 16-month timepoint. This receptor was obtained from a human patient who received a liver transplant. A subset of T cells may come from the graft donor. CDR3 nucleotide sequence: TGTGCCAGCAGTATCCGGACAGGGCTGGAGCCCCAGCATTTT. It translates to CASSIRTGLEPQHF.